This T cell receptor (beta chain) emerged from a study of post-analysis software for immune sequencing data. Study-level information: Secondary progressive, relapsing-remitting and progressive-relapsing multiple sclerosis were among the included disease courses. Study results and caveats: Under F measure analysis, samples from one preparation batch co-clustered strongly. Compared with controls, patients had more of about five TRBV segments, including TRBV5-6, TRBV5-1 and TRBV20-1. Controls had significantly higher normalized Chao1 diversity than multiple sclerosis patients.

To note about this clonotype: The antigen is unknown.

CDR1 and CDR2 from the germline V gene are SEHNR and FQNEAQ (reference sequence). After removal of 3 bases from V and 6 bases from J, the junction contained 8 bases not matched to a gene. The CDR3 sequence is 15 residues long. TCR beta cDNA libraries had unique molecular identifiers. Roughly 500,000 cDNA molecules were obtained per 1 to 10 million input T cells. TCRdb analysed the PCR reads with MiXCR anew, one entry per CDR3 protein. The repertoire has fewer than 850,000 distinct CDR3 sequences, about half of them found once; the top ten carry over 4.5%. The clonotype originates from a girl aged 5-17 years with multiple sclerosis. The chain uses TRBV7-9 and TRBJ1-2; 9 bases fit TRBD1. Sequences were obtained from blood. CDR3 nucleotides: TGTGCCAGCAGCTTTGGACAGGGGTCCCTCAATGGCTACACCTTC. Its protein is CASSFGQGSLNGYTF.